This is a list of T cell receptor beta chains from one sample in a study of blood T cell repertoires in COVID-19. The assay was immunoSEQ multiplex PCR, and TCRdb's table has in-frame clones only and misses some. Counted here are over 200,000 clones, approximately 87% occurring once; the ten biggest clones make up less than 3%. Sequences were obtained from peripheral blood. The receptor source for this set is a woman aged 45-65 years with acute or convalescent COVID-19. Each CDR3 is given with its conserved first and last residue. Fields, in order: D gene, V gene, J gene, clone size, CDR3 protein, CDR3 DNA. The D gene is left open where the match is weak. Clone size is not always given. Where it is, it says once, few, many or a class for expanded clones.

TRBD1	TRBV9	TRBJ1-5	.	CASSVTSGGDQPQHF	TGTGCCAGCAGCGTGACGTCAGGGGGTGATCAGCCCCAGCATTTT
TRBD1	TRBV7-9	TRBJ1-3	.	CASSSGQDHFSSGNTIYF	TGTGCCAGCAGCTCGGGACAGGACCACTTCAGCTCTGGAAACACCATATATTTT
TRBD1	TRBV24-1	TRBJ2-5	.	CATSEAPGQKNQETQYF	TGTGCCACCAGTGAGGCGCCGGGACAGAAGAACCAAGAGACCCAGTACTTC
.	TRBV28	TRBJ1-2	few	CASSLVNYGYTF	TGTGCCAGCAGTCTAGTTAACTATGGCTACACCTTC
.	TRBV7-3	TRBJ2-7	few	CASSLDGRRNEQYF	TGTGCCAGCAGCTTAGATGGGAGAAGGAACGAGCAGTACTTC
TRBD1	TRBV4-2	TRBJ2-7	.	CASSQVGDSSYEQYF	TGTGCCAGCAGCCAAGTCGGGGACAGCTCCTACGAGCAGTACTTC
.	TRBV28	TRBJ2-3	.	CASSFWGGPTDTQYF	TGTGCCAGCAGTTTTTGGGGGGGGCCCACAGATACGCAGTATTTT
.	TRBV23-1	TRBJ2-5	.	CASSQGSQGNKQETQYF	TGCGCCAGCAGTCAGGGATCACAGGGAAACAAACAAGAGACCCAGTACTTC
TRBD1	TRBV7-9	TRBJ1-2	.	CASSVGTGAFGYGYTF	TGTGCCAGCAGCGTAGGTACAGGGGCCTTCGGCTATGGCTACACCTTC
.	TRBV5-1	TRBJ2-5	.	CASSLATETQYF	TGCGCCAGCAGCCTTGCTACGGAGACCCAGTACTTC
.	TRBV18	TRBJ2-5	.	CASSPTIVNVETQYF	TGTGCCAGCTCACCAACTATAGTGAACGTGGAGACCCAGTACTTC
TRBD1	TRBV18	TRBJ2-2	.	CASSPPGQANTGELFF	TGTGCCAGCTCACCACCGGGACAGGCGAACACCGGGGAGCTGTTTTTT
.	TRBV2	TRBJ1-2	.	CASSDLPWGGHHGYTF	TGTGCCAGCAGTGACCTTCCATGGGGGGGCCACCATGGCTACACCTTC
TRBD1	TRBV5-5	TRBJ1-2	.	CASSSGQGFGYTF	TGTGCCAGCAGCTCGGGACAGGGGTTTGGCTACACCTTC
.	TRBV12-3/TRBV12-4	TRBJ1-5	.	CASSFRGSQPQHF	TGTGCCAGCAGCTTCAGGGGTTCTCAGCCCCAGCATTTT
.	TRBV7-3	TRBJ2-7	.	CASSLTGTGASEQYF	TGTGCCAGCAGCTTAACCGGGACTGGAGCTTCCGAGCAGTACTTC
TRBD1	TRBV7-9	TRBJ2-6	.	CASSSDRAMHSGANVLTF	TGTGCCAGCAGCTCCGACAGGGCAATGCACTCTGGGGCCAACGTCCTGACTTTC
.	TRBV27	TRBJ2-7	.	CASSSLGYEQYF	TGTGCCAGCAGCTCTCTAGGCTACGAGCAGTACTTC
.	TRBV11-1	TRBJ1-2	.	CASSLGPVDSDGGYTF	TGTGCCAGCAGCTTAGGGCCTGTCGACAGCGATGGCGGCTACACCTTC
.	TRBV4-2	TRBJ1-6	.	CASTRQLPNSPLHF	TGTGCCAGCACTAGACAGCTCCCTAATTCACCCCTCCACTTT
.	TRBV28	TRBJ1-3	.	CASSLTGGSGNTIYF	TGTGCCAGCAGTTTAACCGGCGGCTCTGGAAACACCATATATTTT
TRBD2	TRBV5-4	TRBJ2-5	.	CASSQKRGPETQYF	TGTGCCAGCAGCCAGAAGCGGGGTCCGGAGACCCAGTACTTC
.	TRBV2	TRBJ1-3	.	CASTREPGNTIYF	TGTGCCAGCACTCGGGAGCCTGGAAACACCATATATTTT
TRBD1	TRBV10-3	TRBJ1-4	.	CAIRPDRGNEKLFF	TGTGCCATCAGACCCGACAGGGGTAATGAAAAACTGTTTTTT
TRBD1	TRBV28	TRBJ1-5	.	CASSLWGQGNQPQHF	TGTGCCAGCAGTTTATGGGGACAGGGGAATCAGCCCCAGCATTTT
TRBD2	TRBV10-3	TRBJ2-7	.	CAIRATSGRPHEQYF	TGTGCCATCAGGGCCACTAGCGGGAGGCCCCACGAGCAGTACTTC
TRBD2	TRBV7-8	TRBJ2-7	.	CASSRLAVVPYEQYF	TGTGCCAGCAGCCGACTAGCGGTTGTTCCTTACGAGCAGTACTTC
.	TRBV13	TRBJ2-7	.	CASSPRLASTEQYF	TGTGCCAGCAGCCCTCGCCTAGCCTCTACCGAGCAGTACTTC